This T cell receptor beta chain was identified in a study of T cell responses to AZD1222 COVID-19 vaccine. Study-level findings and limits: The breadth and depth of Spike-specific TCRs increased once two AZD1222 doses had been given.

The CDR3 covers 14 residues. Germline V gene sequence: CDR1 LNHDA, CDR2 SQIVND (reference sequence). After removal of 6 bases from V and 4 bases from J, the junction contained 3 bases not matched to a gene. Worth noting for this clone: Its specificity is not known.

Repertoires were generated with immunoSEQ multiplex PCR, while TCRdb's copy carries only in-frame clones and drops some. The sample consists of 95,000 to 150,000 clones, around 94% of them appearing once. Sequences were derived from peripheral blood, sampled on day 0 of AZD1222 vaccination. This chain uses TRBV19 with TRBJ1-6; 7 nucleotides line up with TRBD1. This TCR came from an adult in good health. The CDR3 coding sequence is TGTGCCAGTAGCACACAGGGGTATAATTCACCCCTCCACTTT. Its translation: CASSTQGYNSPLHF.